These 28 T cell receptor beta chains came from one sample sequenced in a study of blood T cell repertoires in COVID-19. Assay: immunoSEQ multiplex PCR; the TCRdb copy retains only in-frame clones and omits some. The sample records fewer than 35,000 clones, approximately 92% being singletons. Material: peripheral blood. The receptors originated from a man older than 75 with acute or convalescent COVID-19.

Remarks on this clone: The junction does not match germline at one end; this may be a read error. V is TRBV5-4 and J is TRBJ2-5, with a tentative D call TRBD2 (7 bases). The CDR3 totals 15 residues. The germline V gene has CDR1 SGHNT and CDR2 YYREEE (reference sequence). The chain's CDR3 is CASSPSGGLREAQYF. The CDR3 DNA reads TGTGCCAGCAGCCCCTCGGGGGGCCTAAGAGAGGCCCAGTACTTC.

V gene TRBV6-5 combines with J gene TRBJ2-3; a possible D gene is TRBD1 (6 bases). The CDR3 has 14 residues. The germline CDR1 and CDR2 sequences are MNHEY and SVGAGI. The V gene lost 5 bases and the J gene lost 4 bases, with 13 bases spanning the gap. The CDR3 nucleotides are TGTGCCAGCAGTCACATACAGGGCGCAGATACGCAGTATTTT. It specifies CASSHIQGADTQYF.

This clone was seen more than once but under ten times. This chain uses TRBV28 with TRBJ2-1, with 9 bases fitting TRBD2. CDR1 is MDHEN, CDR2 SYDVKM, per germline. V was clipped by 2 bases and J by 12 bases; unmatched bases: 5. CDR3 size: 13 residues. CDR3 amino acids: CASSLASGNWQFF. The CDR3 DNA reads TGTGCCAGCAGTTTAGCTAGCGGGAATTGGCAGTTCTTC.

CDR3 protein: CASSFLGLGPDADEQFF. CDR3 sequence (DNA): TGCGCCAGCAGCTTCTTGGGACTAGGACCAGATGCGGATGAGCAGTTCTTC. This rearrangement joins TRBV5-1 to TRBJ2-1; TRBD2 matches at 8 bases. Unmatched junction bases numbered 15, after V lost 2 bases and J lost 8 bases. CDR1 is SGHRS and CDR2 is YFSETQ in the germline V gene. The CDR3 covers 17 residues.

The gene calls are TRBV5-1 and TRBJ2-7, with D perhaps matching TRBD2 (5 bases). Germline CDR1 and CDR2: SGHRS and YFSETQ. The CDR3 sequence is 15 residues long. The ends were cut back, 4 bases at V and 0 bases at J, with 14 bases in the middle. The DNA of the CDR3 is TGCGCCAGCAGCAGCCGGGAAGGGTCCTCCTACGAGCAGTACTTC. This sequence encodes CASSSREGSSYEQYF.

V usage is TRBV11-3 and J usage is TRBJ2-1; 7 bases agree with TRBD2. The CDR3 is 16 amino acids. Germline loops: CDR1 SGHNT, CDR2 YENEEA. V lost 2 bases, J lost 2 bases, and 6 bases stayed unmatched. DNA for the CDR3: TGTGCCAGCAGCTTAAGACCGGGACTACCCTACAATGAGCAGTTCTTC. Its protein is CASSLRPGLPYNEQFF.

The rearrangement uses TRBV5-6 and TRBJ2-7; 8 positions match TRBD1. The CDR3 length is 13 residues. V lost 4 bases to trimming and J lost 2 bases; unmatched junction nucleotides: 2. CDR1 is SGHDT and CDR2 is YYEEEE in the germline V gene. The CDR3 coding sequence is TGTGCCAGCAGCCGCAGGGGGCCCTACGAGCAGTACTTC. Translated: CASSRRGPYEQYF. Supplemented by reference TRBV5-6 and TRBJ2-7, the full variable domain reads DAGVTQSPTHLIKTRGQQVTLRCSPKSGHDTVSWYQQALGQGPQFIFQYYEEEERQRGNFPDRFSGHQFPNYSSELNVNALLLGDSALYLCASSRRGPYEQYFGPGTRLTVT.

This chain links TRBV18 with TRBJ2-1, with D tentatively TRBD2 (5 bases). Germline V gene sequence: CDR1 KGHSH, CDR2 LQKENI. The CDR3 spans 15 residues. V was trimmed by 3 bases and J by 10 bases, leaving 19 bases between them. CDR3 sequence: CASSPRDSTSSEQFF. The DNA for the CDR3 is TGTGCCAGCTCACCCCGGGATTCTACCTCGTCCGAGCAGTTCTTC. The full variable domain, in which reference TRBV18 and TRBJ2-1 provide the parts outside the CDR3, is NAGVMQNPRHLVRRRGQEARLRCSPMKGHSHVYWYRQLPEEGLKFMVYLQKENIIDESGMPKERFSAEFPKEGPSILRIQQVVRGDSAAYFCASSPRDSTSSEQFFGPGTRLTVL.

The chain combines TRBV28 with TRBJ2-7, with D maybe TRBD1 (6 bases). Germline V gene sequence: CDR1 MDHEN, CDR2 SYDVKM. Trimming stripped 5 bases from V and 2 bases from J, with 16 bases between. This CDR3 has 15 residues. The CDR3 is CASSETGFSAYEQYF. The CDR3 DNA follows: TGTGCCAGCAGTGAAACAGGGTTCTCTGCCTACGAGCAGTACTTC.

The V and J genes are TRBV5-1 and TRBJ1-4, with 8 bases that match TRBD1. J lost 4 bases, V lost 7 bases, and 12 bases had no gene match. This CDR3 comprises 16 residues. The V gene's germline CDR1 is SGHRS and CDR2 YFSETQ. CDR3 residues: CASGPYGTGRNEKLFF. Here the CDR3 DNA reads TGCGCCAGCGGTCCATATGGGACAGGCCGTAATGAAAAACTGTTTTTT.

The chain carries TRBV27 and TRBJ2-3; tentative D call: TRBD2 (5 bases). The germline gives CDR1 MNHEY, CDR2 SMNVEV (reference sequence). Trimming left V 5 bases short and J 2 bases short, with 11 bases between. This CDR3 is built from 14 residues. CDR3 amino acids: CASSPTGYTDTQYF. CDR3 coding DNA: TGTGCCAGCAGTCCCACGGGGTACACAGATACGCAGTATTTT.

The chain joins TRBV11-2 to TRBJ2-7; tentative D call: TRBD1 (6 bases). CDR3 length: 16 residues. Germline-derived CDR1 and CDR2 are SGHAT and FQNNGV. V was cut by 5 bases and J by 4 bases, with 21 bases left in between. The CDR3 region has the DNA TGTGCCAGCAGCATCAGAACAGGGACGGGGAGTTACGAGCAGTACTTC. Its translation: CASSIRTGTGSYEQYF.

The rearrangement joins TRBV27 to TRBJ1-2; 8 bases match TRBD1. The junction had 11 bases not matched to a gene; V was cut back by 9 bases and J by 8 bases. Germline V gene sequence: CDR1 MNHEY, CDR2 SMNVEV (reference sequence). CDR3 length: 13 amino acids. This CDR3 reads CARRLDRDRGYTF. The CDR3 nucleotides are TGTGCCAGACGACTGGACAGGGACCGCGGCTACACCTTC.

The rearrangement uses TRBV12-3 or TRBV12-4 and TRBJ1-2; no firm D call. V was pared by 8 bases and J by 5 bases, with 9 bases between. CDR3 size: 11 residues. CDR3 sequence reads: CASGTVYGYTF. CDR3 sequence (DNA): TGTGCCAGCGGAACAGTGTATGGCTACACCTTC.

This chain uses TRBV5-1 with TRBJ2-1, with 9 positions matching TRBD2. V lost 4 bases and J lost 1; bases outside the gene matches: 6. The length of the CDR3 is 16 residues. Germline CDR1 SGHRS, CDR2 YFSETQ. In DNA form, the CDR3 reads TGCGCCAGCAGCAAACAGAGCGGGAGGTCCTACAATGAGCAGTTCTTC. The encoded protein is CASSKQSGRSYNEQFF.

V usage is TRBV18 and J usage is TRBJ2-7; 16 bases agree with TRBD2. The trim removed 0 bases at V and 4 bases at J, leaving 0 bases unmatched. Germline assignment: CDR1 KGHSH and CDR2 LQKENI. This CDR3 has 16 amino acids. The CDR3 DNA is TGTGCCAGCTCACCACCGGGACTAGCGGGAGGGTACGAGCAGTACTTC. Encoded protein: CASSPPGLAGGYEQYF.

The chain employs TRBV6-5 and TRBJ2-2; 7 nucleotides align to TRBD2. J gave up 3 bases and V 11 bases, and 6 bases lay outside the gene matches. The CDR3 is 13 residues long. Germline CDR1 is MNHEY and CDR2 is SVGAGI. CDR3 sequence: CAGLRGDTGELFF. The CDR3 DNA reads TGTGCCGGGCTACGGGGGGACACCGGGGAGCTGTTTTTT.

This clone was seen a handful of times. CDR3 region: CSVEADRGKGDTQYF. CDR3 DNA sequence: TGCAGCGTTGAAGCGGACAGGGGGAAGGGGGATACGCAGTATTTT. The V and J genes are TRBV29-1 and TRBJ2-3; 10 nucleotides line up with TRBD1. The CDR3 is 15 amino acids. Germline V gene lookup returns CDR1 SQVTM and CDR2 ANQGSEA. V shed 1 base, J shed 6 bases, and the junction held 7 bases outside the gene matches.

The chain combines TRBV5-5 with TRBJ1-1; TRBD1 agrees at 7 bases. This CDR3 region has 12 residues. Germline V gene sequence: CDR1 SGHKS, CDR2 YYEKEE (reference sequence). The junction had 1 base not matched to a gene; V was cut back by 2 bases and J by 6 bases. The CDR3 loop is CASSFQGAEAFF. As DNA, the CDR3 is TGTGCCAGCAGCTTCCAGGGGGCTGAAGCTTTCTTT.

V is TRBV5-1 and J is TRBJ1-2; the D gene is possibly TRBD1 (6 bases). CDR1 SGHRS and CDR2 YFSETQ come from the germline V gene. V was shortened by 3 bases and J by 7 bases, with 19 bases between the two germline ends. The CDR3 spans 15 residues. The CDR3 spells CASSWTAGAAGGYTF. The CDR3 DNA follows: TGCGCCAGCAGCTGGACAGCCGGGGCCGCGGGTGGCTACACCTTC.

The chain links TRBV5-4 to TRBJ2-2; D gene uncertain. Trimming took off 3 bases at V and 8 bases at J, with 8 bases between the two ends. Germline CDR1 SGHNT, CDR2 YYREEE (reference sequence). There are 12 residues in the CDR3. The CDR3 here is CASSSRTGELFF. Written as DNA, the CDR3 is TGTGCCAGCAGCTCTAGAACGGGGGAGCTGTTTTTT.

This chain joins TRBV18 and TRBJ2-7; 10 positions agree with TRBD1. This CDR3 has 14 residues. CDR1 is KGHSH, CDR2 LQKENI, per germline. V shed 5 bases and J 7 bases; nucleotides not matched to a gene: 8. CDR3 in amino acids: CASSKGTGAGEQYF. Here the CDR3 DNA reads TGTGCCAGCTCAAAAGGGACAGGGGCGGGGGAGCAGTACTTC. Full variable domain (remainder filled in from reference TRBV18 and TRBJ2-7): NAGVMQNPRHLVRRRGQEARLRCSPMKGHSHVYWYRQLPEEGLKFMVYLQKENIIDESGMPKERFSAEFPKEGPSILRIQQVVRGDSAAYFCASSKGTGAGEQYFGPGTRLTVT.

The chain employs TRBV11-3 and TRBJ2-2, with 7 positions matching TRBD1. V lost 6 bases and J lost 6; bases outside the gene matches: 13. Germline lookup yields CDR1 SGHNT and CDR2 YENEEA. The CDR3 length is 16 residues. The CDR3 protein is CASRRGTEGLAGELFF. The CDR3 DNA follows: TGTGCCAGCAGAAGAGGGACAGAAGGGTTGGCCGGGGAGCTGTTTTTT.

This clone was observed a single time. V is TRBV5-4 and J is TRBJ2-2, with 7 bases fitting TRBD2. The CDR3 has 13 residues. J gave up 6 bases and V 10 bases, and 9 bases lay outside the gene matches. The germline gives CDR1 SGHNT, CDR2 YYREEE (reference sequence). Written as DNA, the CDR3 is TGTGCCGGGGGGAGGGAAGTAGCCGGGGAGCTGTTTTTT. It translates to CAGGREVAGELFF.

The chain employs TRBV6-2 or TRBV6-3 and TRBJ2-1; 8 nucleotides align to TRBD1. The germline V gene has CDR1 MNHEY and CDR2 SVGEGT. Trimming took 6 bases from V and 3 from J; bases not matched to a gene: 7. The CDR3 has 15 amino acids. The CDR3 region has the DNA TGTGCCAGCAGCGACCGGGACAGGTTCTACAATGAGCAGTTCTTC. Amino acid sequence: CASSDRDRFYNEQFF.

The chain combines TRBV18 with TRBJ2-6; a weak D match, TRBD2 (6 bases). Germline V lookup: CDR1 KGHSH, CDR2 LQKENI. V was cut by 3 bases and J by 1 base, with 7 bases left in between. The CDR3 covers 15 residues. The CDR3 spells CASSPGGSGANVLTF. CDR3 DNA sequence: TGTGCCAGCTCACCGGGAGGATCTGGGGCCAACGTCCTGACTTTC.

The genes are TRBV18 and TRBJ2-1; the D gene is possibly TRBD2 (7 bases). Germline loops: CDR1 KGHSH, CDR2 LQKENI. The CDR3 totals 15 residues. Trimming removed 8 bases from V and 3 bases from J, with 17 bases in between. CDR3 DNA: TGTGCCAGCAAACAAGGGGGGGCGCTCTACAATGAGCAGTTCTTC. It yields the protein CASKQGGALYNEQFF.

V and J are TRBV6-5 and TRBJ1-2; unclear D gene. Trimming cost V 6 bases and J 1 base, with 15 bases left between them. Germline values: CDR1 MNHEY, CDR2 SVGAGI. This CDR3 is built from 15 residues. The CDR3 spells CASSRSPNFNYGYTF. The DNA of the CDR3 is TGTGCCAGCAGCCGATCTCCTAACTTTAACTATGGCTACACCTTC.